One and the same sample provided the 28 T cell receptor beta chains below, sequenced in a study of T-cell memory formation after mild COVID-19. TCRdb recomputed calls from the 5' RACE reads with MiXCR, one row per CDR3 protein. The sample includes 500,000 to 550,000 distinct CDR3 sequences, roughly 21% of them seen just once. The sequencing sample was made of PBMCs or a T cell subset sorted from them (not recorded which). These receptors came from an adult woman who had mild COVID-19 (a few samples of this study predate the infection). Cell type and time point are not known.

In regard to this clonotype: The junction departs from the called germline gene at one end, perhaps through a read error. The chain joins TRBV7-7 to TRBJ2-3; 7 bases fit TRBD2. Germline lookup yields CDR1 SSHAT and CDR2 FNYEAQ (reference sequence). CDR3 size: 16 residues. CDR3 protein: CASSLTPGLLTDTQYF. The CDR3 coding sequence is TGTGCTAGCAGCTTAACCCCGGGACTACTCACAGATACGCAGTATTTT.

The CDR3 loop is CASSQGQGFSEQYF. Here the CDR3 DNA reads TGTGCCAGCAGCCAGGGACAGGGGTTTAGCGAGCAGTACTTC. This rearrangement joins TRBV7-9 to TRBJ2-7; 10 positions match TRBD1. Germline V gene sequence: CDR1 SEHNR, CDR2 FQNEAQ (reference sequence). The CDR3 has 14 amino acids. V lost 5 bases to trimming and J lost 6 bases; unmatched junction nucleotides: 7.

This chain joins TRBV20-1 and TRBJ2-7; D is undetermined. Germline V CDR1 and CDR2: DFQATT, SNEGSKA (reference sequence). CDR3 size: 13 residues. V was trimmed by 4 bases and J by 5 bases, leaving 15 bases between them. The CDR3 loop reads CSATPGPKDEQYF. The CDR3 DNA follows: TGCAGTGCTACCCCAGGCCCTAAGGACGAGCAGTACTTC.

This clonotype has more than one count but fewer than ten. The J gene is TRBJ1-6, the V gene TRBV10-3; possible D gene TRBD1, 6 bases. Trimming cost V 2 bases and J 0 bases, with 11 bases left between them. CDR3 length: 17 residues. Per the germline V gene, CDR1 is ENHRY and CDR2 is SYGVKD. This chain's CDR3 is CAISENDRSSYNSPLHF. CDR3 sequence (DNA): TGTGCCATCAGTGAGAATGACAGGAGCTCCTATAATTCACCCCTCCACTTT.

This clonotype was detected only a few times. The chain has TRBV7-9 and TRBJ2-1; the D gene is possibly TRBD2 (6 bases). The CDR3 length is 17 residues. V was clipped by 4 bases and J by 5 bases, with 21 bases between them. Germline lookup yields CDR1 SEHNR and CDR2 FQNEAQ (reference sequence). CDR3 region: CASSSPPGGRSNNEQFF. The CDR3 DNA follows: TGTGCCAGCAGCTCCCCTCCCGGGGGAAGGTCAAACAATGAGCAGTTCTTC.

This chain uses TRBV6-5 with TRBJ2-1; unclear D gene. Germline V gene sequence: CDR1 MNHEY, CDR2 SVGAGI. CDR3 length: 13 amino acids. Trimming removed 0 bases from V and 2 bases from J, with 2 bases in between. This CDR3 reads CASSYSAYNEQFF. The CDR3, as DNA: TGTGCCAGCAGTTACTCAGCCTACAATGAGCAGTTCTTC.

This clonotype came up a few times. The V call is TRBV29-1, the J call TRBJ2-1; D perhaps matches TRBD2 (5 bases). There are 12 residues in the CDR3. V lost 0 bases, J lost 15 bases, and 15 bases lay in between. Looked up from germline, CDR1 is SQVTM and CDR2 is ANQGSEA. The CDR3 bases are TGCAGCGTTGAAGAGTCGGCCGGGGTGGCGTTCTTC. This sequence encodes CSVEESAGVAFF.

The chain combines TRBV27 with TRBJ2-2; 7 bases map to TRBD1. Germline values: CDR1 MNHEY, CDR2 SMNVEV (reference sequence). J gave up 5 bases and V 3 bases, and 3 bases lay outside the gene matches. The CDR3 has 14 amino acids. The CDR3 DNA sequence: TGTGCCAGCAGTTTTGGACAGGCAACCGGGGAGCTGTTTTTT. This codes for CASSFGQATGELFF.

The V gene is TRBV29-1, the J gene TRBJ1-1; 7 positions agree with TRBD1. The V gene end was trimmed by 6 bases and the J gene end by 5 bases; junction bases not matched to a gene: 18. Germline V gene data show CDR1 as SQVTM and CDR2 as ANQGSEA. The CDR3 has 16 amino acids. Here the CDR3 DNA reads TGCAGCGTAGATCGACGACAGGGATTATTGAGTACTGAAGCTTTCTTT. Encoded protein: CSVDRRQGLLSTEAFF.

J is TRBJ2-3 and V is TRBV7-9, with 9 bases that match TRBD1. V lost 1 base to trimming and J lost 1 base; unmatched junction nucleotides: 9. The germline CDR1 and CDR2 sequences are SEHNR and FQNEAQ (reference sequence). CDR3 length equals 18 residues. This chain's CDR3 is CASSLVKLRDRGTDTQYF. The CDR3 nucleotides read TGTGCCAGCAGCTTAGTAAAATTGAGGGACAGGGGCACAGATACGCAGTATTTT.

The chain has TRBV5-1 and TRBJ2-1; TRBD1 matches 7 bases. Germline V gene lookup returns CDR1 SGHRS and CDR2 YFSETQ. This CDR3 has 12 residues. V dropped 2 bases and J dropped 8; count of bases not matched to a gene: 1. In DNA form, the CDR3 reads TGCGCCAGCAGCTTCGACAGGGATGAGCAGTTCTTC. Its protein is CASSFDRDEQFF.

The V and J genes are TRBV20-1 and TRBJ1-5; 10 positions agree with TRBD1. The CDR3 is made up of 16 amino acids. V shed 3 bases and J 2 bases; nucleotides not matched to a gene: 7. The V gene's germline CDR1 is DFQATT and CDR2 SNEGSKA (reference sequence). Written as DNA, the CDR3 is TGCAGTGCTAGTGGTTGGGGGACAGGGGGCAATCAGCCCCAGCATTTT. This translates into CSASGWGTGGNQPQHF.

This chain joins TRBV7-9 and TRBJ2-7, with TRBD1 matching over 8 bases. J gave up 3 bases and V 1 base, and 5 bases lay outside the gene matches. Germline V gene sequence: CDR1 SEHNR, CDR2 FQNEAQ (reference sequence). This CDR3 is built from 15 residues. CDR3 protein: CASSLVTGGNYEQYF. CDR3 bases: TGTGCCAGCAGCTTAGTAACAGGGGGGAACTACGAGCAGTACTTC.

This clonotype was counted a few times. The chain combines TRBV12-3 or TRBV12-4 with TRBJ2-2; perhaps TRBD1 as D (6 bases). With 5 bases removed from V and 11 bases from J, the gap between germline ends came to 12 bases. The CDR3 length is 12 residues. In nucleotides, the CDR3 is TGTGCCAGCAGTCCGGACAGACGAGAGCTGTTTTTT. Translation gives CASSPDRRELFF.

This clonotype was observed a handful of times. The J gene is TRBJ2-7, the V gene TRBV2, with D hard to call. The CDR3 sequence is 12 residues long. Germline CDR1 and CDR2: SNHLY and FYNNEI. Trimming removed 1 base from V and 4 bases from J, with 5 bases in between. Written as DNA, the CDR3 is TGTGCCAGCAGTGAAGTTGCATACGAGCAGTACTTC. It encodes CASSEVAYEQYF. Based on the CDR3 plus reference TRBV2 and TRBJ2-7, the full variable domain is EPEVTQTPSHQVTQMGQEVILRCVPISNHLYFYWYRQILGQKVEFLVSFYNNEISEKSEIFDDQFSVERPDGSNFTLKIRSTKLEDSAMYFCASSEVAYEQYFGPGTRLTVT.

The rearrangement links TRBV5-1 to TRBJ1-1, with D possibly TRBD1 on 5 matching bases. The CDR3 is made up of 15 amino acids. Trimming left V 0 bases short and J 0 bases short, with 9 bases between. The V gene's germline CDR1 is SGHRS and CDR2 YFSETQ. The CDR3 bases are TGCGCCAGCAGCTTGGGACAGTCTATGAACACTGAAGCTTTCTTT. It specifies CASSLGQSMNTEAFF. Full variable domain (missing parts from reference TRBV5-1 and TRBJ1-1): KAGVTQTPRYLIKTRGQQVTLSCSPISGHRSVSWYQQTPGQGLQFLFEYFSETQRNKGNFPGRFSGRQFSNSRSEMNVSTLELGDSALYLCASSLGQSMNTEAFFGQGTRLTVV.

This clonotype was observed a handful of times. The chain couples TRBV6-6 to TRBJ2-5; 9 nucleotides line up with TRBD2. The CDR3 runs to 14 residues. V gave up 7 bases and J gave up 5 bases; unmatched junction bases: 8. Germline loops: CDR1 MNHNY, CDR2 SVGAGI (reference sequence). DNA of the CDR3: TGTGCCAGCACCCTAGCTAGCGGGAAGGAGACCCAGTACTTC. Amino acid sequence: CASTLASGKETQYF.

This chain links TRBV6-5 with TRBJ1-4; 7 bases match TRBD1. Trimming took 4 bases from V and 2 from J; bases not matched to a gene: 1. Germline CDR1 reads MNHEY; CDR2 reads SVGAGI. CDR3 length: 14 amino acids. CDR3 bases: TGTGCCAGCAGTTGGGACAGCACTAATGAAAAACTGTTTTTT. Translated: CASSWDSTNEKLFF.

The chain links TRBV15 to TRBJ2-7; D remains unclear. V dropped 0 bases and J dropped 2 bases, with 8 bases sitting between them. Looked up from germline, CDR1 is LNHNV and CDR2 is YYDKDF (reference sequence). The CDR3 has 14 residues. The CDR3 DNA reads TGTGCCACCAGCAGAGAATACTCAGCCTACGAGCAGTACTTC. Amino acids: CATSREYSAYEQYF.

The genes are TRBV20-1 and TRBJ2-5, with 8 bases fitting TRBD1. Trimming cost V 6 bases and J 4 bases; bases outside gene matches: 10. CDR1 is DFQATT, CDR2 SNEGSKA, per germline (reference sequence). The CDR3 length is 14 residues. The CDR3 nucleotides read TGCAGTGCACCCGGACAGGGAATCGGAGAGACCCAGTACTTC. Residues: CSAPGQGIGETQYF.

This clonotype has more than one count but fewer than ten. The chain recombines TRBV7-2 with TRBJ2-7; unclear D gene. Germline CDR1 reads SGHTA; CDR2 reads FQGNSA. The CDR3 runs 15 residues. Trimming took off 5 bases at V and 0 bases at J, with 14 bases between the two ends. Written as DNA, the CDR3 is TGTGCCAGCAGCCCTAGTAGGGTGAGCTCCTACGAGCAGTACTTC. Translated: CASSPSRVSSYEQYF.

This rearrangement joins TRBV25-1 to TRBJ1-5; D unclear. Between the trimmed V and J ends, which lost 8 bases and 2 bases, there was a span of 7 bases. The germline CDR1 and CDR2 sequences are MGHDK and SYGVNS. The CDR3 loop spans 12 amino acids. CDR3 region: CASGVGNQPQHF. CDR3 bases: TGTGCCAGCGGCGTGGGCAATCAGCCCCAGCATTTT.

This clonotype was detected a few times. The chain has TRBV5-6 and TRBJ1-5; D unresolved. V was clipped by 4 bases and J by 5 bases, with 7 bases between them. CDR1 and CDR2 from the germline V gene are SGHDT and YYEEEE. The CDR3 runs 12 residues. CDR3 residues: CASSLHDQPQHF. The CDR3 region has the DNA TGTGCCAGCAGCCTCCATGATCAGCCCCAGCATTTT.

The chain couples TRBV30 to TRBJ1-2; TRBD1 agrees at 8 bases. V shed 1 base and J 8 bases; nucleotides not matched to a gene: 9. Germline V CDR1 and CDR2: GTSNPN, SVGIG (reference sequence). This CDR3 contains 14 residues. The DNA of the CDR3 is TGTGCCTGGAGTGCCCGGGACAGGCCGACCGGCTACACCTTC. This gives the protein CAWSARDRPTGYTF.

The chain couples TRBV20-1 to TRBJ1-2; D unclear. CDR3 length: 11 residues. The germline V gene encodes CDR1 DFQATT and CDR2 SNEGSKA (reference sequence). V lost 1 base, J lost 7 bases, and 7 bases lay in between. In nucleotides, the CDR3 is TGCAGTGCTAGAGGGGTGTTTGGCTACACCTTC. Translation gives CSARGVFGYTF.

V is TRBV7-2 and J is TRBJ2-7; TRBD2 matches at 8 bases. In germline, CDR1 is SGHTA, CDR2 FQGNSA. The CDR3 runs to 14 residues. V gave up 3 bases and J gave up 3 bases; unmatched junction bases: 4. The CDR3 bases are TGTGCCAGCAGCTTCATGGCGGGGGGCTACGAGCAGTACTTC. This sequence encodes CASSFMAGGYEQYF.

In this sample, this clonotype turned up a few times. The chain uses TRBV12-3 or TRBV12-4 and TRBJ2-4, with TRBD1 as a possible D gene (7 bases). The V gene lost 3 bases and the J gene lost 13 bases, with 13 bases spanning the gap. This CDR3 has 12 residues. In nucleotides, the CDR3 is TGTGCCAGCAGTTTCGCAGGGGGGTTCCAGTACTTC. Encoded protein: CASSFAGGFQYF.

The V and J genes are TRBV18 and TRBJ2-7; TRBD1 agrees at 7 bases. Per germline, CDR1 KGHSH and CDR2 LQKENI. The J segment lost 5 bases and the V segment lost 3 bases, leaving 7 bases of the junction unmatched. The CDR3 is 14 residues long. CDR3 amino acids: CASSPTGSSDEQYF. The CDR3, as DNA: TGTGCCAGCTCACCGACAGGGTCGTCGGACGAGCAGTACTTC. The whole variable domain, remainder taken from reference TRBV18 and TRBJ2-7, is NAGVMQNPRHLVRRRGQEARLRCSPMKGHSHVYWYRQLPEEGLKFMVYLQKENIIDESGMPKERFSAEFPKEGPSILRIQQVVRGDSAAYFCASSPTGSSDEQYFGPGTRLTVT.